A selection of T cell receptor beta chains follows, all from one sample in a study of CD8 T cells in ankylosing spondylitis. TCRdb independently ran MiXCR on the 5' RACE reads; one entry per CDR3 protein. The repertoire holds roughly 350,000 distinct CDR3 sequences, with roughly 8% as singletons. Sequencing was performed on blood, either unsorted or a sorted T cell fraction (not recorded which). The receptor source for this set is a male donor with ankylosing spondylitis. Both conserved end residues are part of each CDR3. A D gene is named only where the DNA matches it firmly. Some rows have no size entry. The others give once, few or many, or a class for an expanded clone.

>.|TRBJ2-3|.|TRBV28
CASSFLHVGTDTQYF
TGTGCCAGCAGTTTTCTTCACGTCGGCACAGATACGCAGTATTTT
>many|TRBJ2-7|.|TRBV6-5
CASTSPWGTEQYF
TGTGCCAGCACTTCGCCTTGGGGGACAGAGCAGTACTTC
>.|TRBJ2-3|.|TRBV27
CASSTQLVTDTQYF
TGTGCCAGCAGTACCCAACTAGTTACAGATACGCAGTATTTT
>.|TRBJ2-7|TRBD2|TRBV20-1
CSARDQSRGLAGGSEQYF
TGCAGTGCTAGAGATCAATCGAGGGGACTAGCGGGAGGTTCCGAGCAGTACTTC
>.|TRBJ2-2|TRBD2|TRBV28
CASRSGGYSGELFF
TGTGCCAGCAGGTCGGGAGGTTATTCCGGGGAGCTGTTTTTT
>many|TRBJ1-6|TRBD1|TRBV18
CASSPGQGAASPLHF
TGTGCCAGCTCACCGGGACAGGGGGCGGCTTCACCCCTCCACTTT
>few|TRBJ2-7|.|TRBV14
CASSQGGLEQYF
TGTGCCAGCAGCCAAGGGGGATTAGAGCAGTACTTC
>.|TRBJ2-5|.|TRBV7-2
CASSSKGYQETQYF
TGTGCCAGCAGCTCAAAAGGGTACCAAGAGACCCAGTACTTC
>many|TRBJ2-7|.|TRBV11-3
CASSRGPVYEQYF
TGTGCCAGCAGCCGAGGGCCGGTCTACGAGCAGTACTTC
>.|TRBJ2-1|.|TRBV5-4
CASGRDPQGEQFF
TGTGCCAGCGGCCGGGACCCCCAGGGTGAGCAGTTCTTC
>many|TRBJ2-1|.|TRBV5-1
CASSLGGESYNEQFF
TGCGCCAGCAGCTTGGGAGGGGAGTCCTACAATGAGCAGTTCTTC
>few|TRBJ1-2|.|TRBV5-1
CASSFVRASYGYTF
TGCGCCAGCAGCTTTGTCCGGGCCAGCTATGGCTACACCTTC
>.|TRBJ1-5|.|TRBV4-1
CASSPQWARGGQPQHF
TGCGCCAGCAGCCCACAGTGGGCGCGGGGGGGTCAGCCCCAGCATTTT
>.|TRBJ2-2|TRBD2|TRBV20-1
CSAGGLAGRGELFF
TGCAGTGCTGGTGGACTAGCGGGACGCGGGGAGCTGTTTTTT
>many|TRBJ2-1|.|TRBV6-2/TRBV6-3
CASSWTDSFLNEQFF
TGTGCCAGCAGTTGGACCGACAGTTTCCTCAATGAGCAGTTCTTC
>.|TRBJ2-3|.|TRBV12-3/TRBV12-4
CASSLGGRTNTDTQYF
TGTGCCAGCAGTTTGGGTGGGAGGACGAACACAGATACGCAGTATTTT
>.|TRBJ2-3|TRBD2|TRBV5-1
CASSREPGLPRDTQYF
TGCGCCAGCAGCCGGGAGCCGGGACTACCTCGGGATACGCAGTATTTT
>few|TRBJ2-5|.|TRBV5-6
CASSFRAPWETQYF
TGTGCCAGCAGCTTTCGCGCCCCTTGGGAGACCCAGTACTTC
>few|TRBJ2-5|TRBD2|TRBV24-1
CATHPPTSGSPSTQYF
TGTGCCACCCATCCCCCCACTAGCGGGAGTCCCTCGACCCAGTACTTC
>few|TRBJ1-5|.|TRBV9
CASSVSGIGGQPQHF
TGTGCCAGCAGCGTATCAGGGATTGGTGGTCAGCCCCAGCATTTT
>.|TRBJ1-4|.|TRBV7-9
CASSLGSQGPKEKLFF
TGTGCCAGCAGCTTAGGATCTCAGGGCCCAAAGGAAAAACTGTTTTTT
>many|TRBJ1-2|.|TRBV2
CASRLLNYGYTF
TGTGCCAGCAGACTGCTTAACTATGGCTACACCTTC
>.|TRBJ2-3|TRBD1|TRBV5-1
CASSSGQGGDTQYF
TGCGCCAGCAGCTCGGGACAGGGGGGGGATACGCAGTATTTT
>few|TRBJ2-3|.|TRBV7-9
CASSSTGGPDTQYF
TGTGCCAGCAGCTCAACTGGGGGGCCAGATACGCAGTATTTT
>.|TRBJ2-1|TRBD2|TRBV20-1
CSARDPSGPHNEQFF
TGCAGTGCTAGAGACCCTAGCGGACCCCACAATGAGCAGTTCTTC
>many|TRBJ1-1|TRBD1|TRBV29-1
CSVSGGEVTEAFF
TGCAGCGTCTCAGGGGGCGAGGTCACTGAAGCTTTCTTT
>few|TRBJ2-7|TRBD1|TRBV7-2
CASSLFPETGPYEQYF
TGTGCCAGCAGCTTATTCCCGGAGACAGGGCCCTACGAGCAGTACTTC
>.|TRBJ2-7|TRBD1|TRBV7-8
CASSLGRQGNYEQYF
TGTGCCAGCAGCTTAGGGAGACAGGGGAACTACGAGCAGTACTTC
>few|TRBJ2-2|TRBD2|TRBV6-5
CASSYGRAGELFF
TGTGCCAGCAGTTACGGGAGGGCCGGGGAGCTGTTTTTT
>.|TRBJ2-3|TRBD2|TRBV27
CASSTSSGGGTDTQYF
TGTGCCAGCAGTACTTCTAGCGGCGGGGGCACAGATACGCAGTATTTT
>many|TRBJ1-2|TRBD1|TRBV7-3
CASSVSGGSNYGYTF
TGTGCCAGCAGCGTCTCAGGGGGCAGTAACTATGGCTACACCTTC
>.|TRBJ2-1|TRBD2|TRBV11-3
CASSEREGYNEQFF
TGTGCCAGCAGTGAGCGGGAGGGCTACAATGAGCAGTTCTTC
>few|TRBJ1-3|.|TRBV3-1
CASSPIRGFGNTIYF
TGTGCCAGCAGCCCAATCAGGGGCTTTGGAAACACCATATATTTT
>few|TRBJ2-1|TRBD1|TRBV5-1
CASGRDRGLYNEQFF
TGCGCCAGCGGACGGGACAGGGGCCTCTACAATGAGCAGTTCTTC
>many|TRBJ2-2|.|TRBV29-1
CSVSGQGIPGELFF
TGCAGCGTGTCGGGGCAGGGGATCCCCGGGGAGCTGTTTTTT
>.|TRBJ2-7|TRBD2|TRBV4-3
CASSQVSTSGSIHEQYF
TGCGCCAGCAGCCAAGTATCGACTAGCGGGAGTATCCACGAGCAGTACTTC
>.|TRBJ2-7|.|TRBV4-1
CASSQDPSGPRHEQYF
TGCGCCAGCAGCCAAGACCCATCCGGGCCCCGACACGAGCAGTACTTC
>.|TRBJ2-3|.|TRBV4-2
CASSQDGLDGSSTDTQYF
TGTGCCAGCAGCCAAGATGGTTTAGACGGCTCTAGCACAGATACGCAGTATTTT
>many|TRBJ2-3|.|TRBV5-1
CASSLTLSTDTQYF
TGCGCCAGCAGCTTGACCCTTAGCACAGATACGCAGTATTTT
>.|TRBJ2-4|.|TRBV20-1
CSARALALGRNIQYF
TGCAGTGCTAGAGCCCTAGCGCTGGGGAGAAACATTCAGTACTTC
>.|TRBJ1-1|.|TRBV3-1
CASSSGVGPFMNTEAFF
TGTGCCAGCAGCTCCGGGGTAGGCCCTTTCATGAACACTGAAGCTTTCTTT
>few|TRBJ1-2|.|TRBV14
CASSQAIGWGGYTF
TGTGCCAGCAGCCAAGCCATTGGCTGGGGCGGCTACACCTTC
>few|TRBJ2-3|.|TRBV10-3
CAISDPENGTDTQYF
TGTGCCATCAGTGACCCGGAGAACGGCACAGATACGCAGTATTTT
>many|TRBJ1-1|.|TRBV12-3/TRBV12-4
CASSADGTEAFF
TGTGCCAGCAGTGCCGATGGCACTGAAGCTTTCTTT
>.|TRBJ2-7|TRBD2|TRBV7-8
CASSLLAGAFEQYF
TGTGCCAGCAGCTTATTAGCGGGAGCTTTCGAGCAGTACTTC
>.|TRBJ2-7|.|TRBV5-1
CASSLQRSPGYEQYF
TGCGCCAGCAGCTTGCAACGGAGCCCAGGATACGAGCAGTACTTC
>.|TRBJ2-7|.|TRBV27
CASSLSTPTYLGLRYEQYF
TGTGCCAGCAGTTTATCGACCCCAACCTATCTAGGTCTCAGATACGAGCAGTACTTC
>many|TRBJ2-1|.|TRBV29-1
CSVRWDIYNEQFF
TGCAGCGTTCGGTGGGACATCTACAATGAGCAGTTCTTC
>few|TRBJ1-3|.|TRBV5-1
CASSQQVNGNTIYF
TGCGCCAGCAGCCAGCAGGTTAACGGGAACACCATATATTTT
>few|TRBJ2-1|.|TRBV18
CASSPSGTPLWEQFF
TGTGCCAGCTCACCTTCCGGGACGCCCCTGTGGGAGCAGTTCTTC
>many|TRBJ2-1|.|TRBV4-2
CASSQDPLVGALFNEQFF
TGTGCCAGCAGCCAAGACCCCCTGGTGGGGGCCCTATTCAATGAGCAGTTCTTC
>many|TRBJ2-1|.|TRBV5-6
CASSSGVNEQFF
TGTGCCAGCAGCTCCGGGGTAAATGAGCAGTTCTTC
>many|TRBJ2-1|.|TRBV3-1
CASSQGLANNEQFF
TGTGCCAGCAGCCAAGGGCTTGCAAACAATGAGCAGTTCTTC
>many|TRBJ1-1|TRBD1|TRBV29-1
CSVQSTGRTEAFF
TGCAGCGTTCAATCGACAGGGAGAACTGAAGCTTTCTTT
>.|TRBJ1-2|.|TRBV3-1
CASSQGKNGYTF
TGTGCCAGCAGCCAAGGGAAGAATGGCTACACCTTC
>many|TRBJ2-7|TRBD1|TRBV5-1
CASSLRQGVGEQYF
TGCGCCAGCAGCTTGCGGCAGGGGGTTGGGGAGCAGTACTTC
>.|TRBJ2-7|.|TRBV7-2
CASSLGSFGFLYF
TGTGCCAGCAGCTTAGGGTCGTTCGGGTTTTTGTACTTC